These 31 T cell receptor beta chains were sequenced from one sample in a study of blood T cell repertoires in COVID-19. Profiled with immunoSEQ multiplex PCR; TCRdb holds only in-frame clones, not every one. The sample holds 260,000 or so clones, over 70% seen once. Sequencing was carried out using peripheral blood. The receptor source for this set is a human donor in a cohort sampled during active COVID-19.

This chain links TRBV27 with TRBJ1-2, with 7 bases matching TRBD1. The CDR3 sequence is 15 residues long. Trimming cost V 1 base and J 0 bases; bases outside gene matches: 2. Germline lookup yields CDR1 MNHEY and CDR2 SMNVEV (reference sequence). The CDR3 DNA is TGTGCCAGCAGTTTATTGGGACAGACTAACTATGGCTACACCTTC. Translated: CASSLLGQTNYGYTF.

In this sample, this clone turned up once. The chain joins TRBV18 to TRBJ1-1; TRBD1 is a possible D gene (5 bases). The CDR3 totals 14 residues. V lost 4 bases and J lost 9, with 18 bases in between. In germline, CDR1 is KGHSH, CDR2 LQKENI. Here the CDR3 reads CASSQGGDRRKAFF. The DNA for the CDR3 is TGTGCCAGCTCACAGGGAGGAGACAGACGAAAAGCTTTCTTT.

The chain has TRBV24-1 and TRBJ2-1; 8 nucleotides agree with TRBD1. With 4 bases clipped from V and 8 bases from J, the junction kept 12 bases outside the gene matches. The CDR3 is 16 residues long. CDR1 is KGHDR, CDR2 SFDVKD, per germline. Here the CDR3 DNA reads TGTGCCACCAGTGACCGACGACAGGGGCGAGTGGATGAGCAGTTCTTC. Its protein is CATSDRRQGRVDEQFF.

The V gene is TRBV2, the J gene TRBJ1-5; D gene ambiguous. Deletions cut 3 bases from V and 3 bases from J, with 9 bases between. The germline V gene has CDR1 SNHLY and CDR2 FYNNEI. The CDR3 is 14 residues long. The CDR3 spells CASSDSGNNQPQHF. In DNA form, the CDR3 reads TGTGCCAGCAGTGACAGCGGAAACAATCAGCCCCAGCATTTT.

This clone was picked up a small number of times. This CDR3 is CASSLMQGREDTQYF. The CDR3 DNA sequence: TGTGCCAGCAGCTTGATGCAGGGTCGTGAGGATACGCAGTATTTT. The V call is TRBV5-6, the J call TRBJ2-3; possibly TRBD1 for D (5 bases). This CDR3 contains 15 residues. Germline CDR1 reads SGHDT; CDR2 reads YYEEEE. The germline V and J ends were trimmed by 1 base and 6 bases, with 15 bases remaining between them.

The genes are TRBV7-6 and TRBJ2-2, with 7 bases matching TRBD1. Germline lookup yields CDR1 SGHVS and CDR2 FNYEAQ. The CDR3 has 14 residues. V lost 5 bases to trimming and J lost 6 bases; unmatched junction nucleotides: 6. The DNA for the CDR3 is TGTGCCAGCAGCCGGGAACAGGGGCCCGGGGAGCTGTTTTTT. This codes for CASSREQGPGELFF. Together with reference TRBV7-6 and TRBJ2-2, the CDR3 gives the full variable domain: GAGVSQSPRYKVTKRGQDVALRCDPISGHVSLYWYRQALGQGPEFLTYFNYEAQQDKSGLPNDRFSAERPEGSISTLTIQRTEQRDSAMYRCASSREQGPGELFFGEGSRLTVL.

J is TRBJ1-5 and V is TRBV28; weak D call: TRBD1 (6 bases). CDR1 and CDR2 from the germline V gene are MDHEN and SYDVKM. V lost 1 base to trimming and J lost 6 bases, with 13 bases between them. The CDR3 sequence is 15 residues long. The CDR3 loop reads CASSLSGGGFQPQHF. As DNA, the CDR3 is TGTGCCAGCAGTTTATCGGGGGGGGGCTTTCAGCCCCAGCATTTT.

The V gene is TRBV12-3 or TRBV12-4, the J gene TRBJ1-5, with D hard to call. The CDR3 length is 13 residues. V was pared by 6 bases and J by 5 bases, with 11 bases between. CDR3 region: CASSQTGDQPQHF. Here the CDR3 DNA reads TGTGCCAGCAGCCAAACCGGGGATCAGCCCCAGCATTTT.

The J gene is TRBJ1-1, the V gene TRBV5-6; a possible D gene is TRBD1 (6 bases). V lost 2 bases to trimming and J lost 6 bases, with 17 bases between them. Per germline, CDR1 SGHDT and CDR2 YYEEEE. The CDR3 sequence is 15 residues long. The CDR3 here is CASSLLSDSKAEAFF. The CDR3 DNA reads as TGTGCCAGCAGCTTACTATCGGACAGTAAGGCTGAAGCTTTCTTT. Drawing the rest from reference TRBV5-6 and TRBJ1-1, the complete variable domain is DAGVTQSPTHLIKTRGQQVTLRCSPKSGHDTVSWYQQALGQGPQFIFQYYEEEERQRGNFPDRFSGHQFPNYSSELNVNALLLGDSALYLCASSLLSDSKAEAFFGQGTRLTVV.

V is TRBV18 and J is TRBJ2-7, with 8 bases aligning to TRBD2. The junction had 7 bases not matched to a gene; V was cut back by 5 bases and J by 4 bases. Germline CDR1 and CDR2: KGHSH and LQKENI. The length of the CDR3 is 14 residues. CDR3 in amino acids: CASSGRGELYEQYF. The DNA for the CDR3 is TGTGCCAGCTCAGGGCGGGGGGAATTGTACGAGCAGTACTTC.

V gene TRBV3-1 (or the pseudogene TRBV3-2) combines with J gene TRBJ1-6; no definite D call. The germline V and J ends were trimmed by 6 bases and 7 bases, with 19 bases remaining between them. The CDR3 consists of 16 residues. CDR1 is LGHDT, CDR2 YNNKEL, per germline (reference sequence). The CDR3 DNA sequence: TGTGCCAGCAGATTTCGCGGGATTCAGCGAAATTCACCCCTCCACTTT. Protein sequence: CASRFRGIQRNSPLHF.

The chain carries TRBV9 and TRBJ1-4; 9 nucleotides match TRBD1. Germline V gene sequence: CDR1 SGDLS, CDR2 YYNGEE. Trimming removed 2 bases from V and 8 bases from J; junction bases left unmatched: 7. The CDR3 runs to 15 residues. The CDR3 bases are TGTGCCAGCAGCGTTACTGGACAGGGGATAGAAAAACTGTTTTTT. Translation gives CASSVTGQGIEKLFF.

V and J are TRBV3-1 (or the pseudogene TRBV3-2) and TRBJ1-1, with 7 bases matching TRBD1. J gave up 4 bases and V 5 bases, and 7 bases lay outside the gene matches. The germline gives CDR1 LGHDT, CDR2 YNNKEL (reference sequence). The CDR3 consists of 14 residues. The CDR3 sequence is CASSKQGWITEAFF. In nucleotides, the CDR3 is TGTGCCAGCAGCAAACAGGGGTGGATCACTGAAGCTTTCTTT.

V is TRBV6-1 and J is TRBJ1-2; perhaps TRBD1 as D (5 bases). Trimming left V 3 bases short and J 5 bases short, with 10 bases between. The germline CDR1 and CDR2 sequences are MNHNS and SASEGT. CDR3 size: 13 residues. The CDR3 is CASSDRALYGYTF. In nucleotides, the CDR3 is TGTGCCAGCAGTGACAGGGCGTTGTATGGCTACACCTTC.

The V call is TRBV29-1, the J call TRBJ2-7, with 7 positions matching TRBD1. The CDR3 is 14 residues long. The J segment lost 4 bases and the V segment lost 7 bases, leaving 13 bases of the junction unmatched. Per germline, CDR1 SQVTM and CDR2 ANQGSEA. CDR3 in amino acids: CSARPSGQSYEQYF. The CDR3 region has the DNA TGCAGCGCTCGCCCATCGGGACAGTCATACGAGCAGTACTTC.

The genes are TRBV7-6 and TRBJ2-2; 10 bases match TRBD1. Germline-derived CDR1 and CDR2 are SGHVS and FNYEAQ. CDR3 length: 15 residues. V shed 6 bases, J shed 4 bases, and the junction held 5 bases outside the gene matches. This CDR3 is CASSYDRGPTGELFF. The CDR3 DNA reads as TGTGCCAGCAGTTACGACAGGGGGCCCACCGGGGAGCTGTTTTTT.

The gene calls are TRBV6-5 and TRBJ1-1; D is uncertain. Germline values: CDR1 MNHEY, CDR2 SVGAGI. The CDR3 contains 11 residues. Trimming removed 9 bases from V and 1 base from J, with 6 bases in between. CDR3 in amino acids: CASHGNTEAFF. The CDR3 bases are TGTGCCAGTCACGGGAACACTGAAGCTTTCTTT.

The rearrangement joins TRBV27 to TRBJ2-3; 10 nucleotides match TRBD2. The CDR3 spans 16 residues. The junction had 7 bases not matched to a gene; V was cut back by 3 bases and J by 4 bases. CDR1 and CDR2 from the germline V gene are MNHEY and SMNVEV (reference sequence). The CDR3 reads CASSFWSGRVSDTQYF. Here the CDR3 DNA reads TGTGCCAGCAGTTTTTGGAGCGGGAGGGTCTCAGATACGCAGTATTTT.

This chain's CDR3 is CASSQGLRGETQYF. For the CDR3, the DNA is TGTGCCAGCAGCCAAGGGTTGAGGGGGGAGACCCAGTACTTC. The chain has TRBV3-1 (or the pseudogene TRBV3-2) and TRBJ2-5; perhaps TRBD1 as D (6 bases). V gave up 1 base and J gave up 5 bases, with 11 bases separating them. Per germline, CDR1 LGHDT and CDR2 YNNKEL (reference sequence). CDR3 length: 14 amino acids.

The rearrangement joins TRBV18 to TRBJ2-5; D is possibly TRBD1 (5 bases). V lost 3 bases and J 4 bases, leaving 9 bases between the germline ends. CDR1 is KGHSH and CDR2 is LQKENI in the germline V gene. This CDR3 has 13 amino acids. CDR3 nucleotide sequence: TGTGCCAGCTCACCGAGTGGGGCAGAGACCCAGTACTTC. Amino acid sequence: CASSPSGAETQYF.

This chain joins TRBV3-1 (or the pseudogene TRBV3-2) and TRBJ1-3, with D perhaps TRBD1 (6 bases). The length of the CDR3 is 18 residues. Germline loops: CDR1 LGHDT, CDR2 YNNKEL (reference sequence). With 0 bases removed from V and 5 bases from J, the gap between germline ends came to 20 bases. The DNA for the CDR3 is TGTGCCAGCAGCCAAGATCGTAGGGCAGAGGGGGAGAGAAACACCATATATTTT. This sequence encodes CASSQDRRAEGERNTIYF.

V and J are TRBV3-1 (or the pseudogene TRBV3-2) and TRBJ1-1; 7 nucleotides line up with TRBD1. CDR1 LGHDT and CDR2 YNNKEL come from the germline V gene (reference sequence). The CDR3 runs to 13 residues. V was pared by 4 bases and J by 3 bases, with 2 bases of the junction left unmatched. Here the CDR3 reads CASSRTGDTEAFF. CDR3 DNA: TGTGCCAGCAGCCGTACAGGGGACACTGAAGCTTTCTTT.

CDR3 coding DNA: TGTGCCAGCAGTCGACAGGGGGCAGTCACAGATACGCAGTATTTT. Its protein product is CASSRQGAVTDTQYF. The chain recombines TRBV27 with TRBJ2-3; TRBD1 matches 10 bases. J lost 2 bases, V lost 5 bases, and 4 bases had no gene match. CDR3 length: 15 residues. Germline values: CDR1 MNHEY, CDR2 SMNVEV (reference sequence).

The sample holds many counts of this clone. The chain has TRBV7-6 and TRBJ2-7, with 9 bases matching TRBD2. Losses at the gene ends were 2 bases for V and 2 bases for J; bases not matched to a gene: 7. The CDR3 has 16 amino acids. Germline assignment: CDR1 SGHVS and CDR2 FNYEAQ. The CDR3 region is CASSLLSGGGAYEQYF. CDR3 nucleotide sequence: TGTGCCAGCAGCTTACTCTCTGGCGGGGGGGCCTACGAGCAGTACTTC.

The rearrangement joins TRBV7-8 to TRBJ2-5, with D possibly being TRBD2 (6 bases). V lost 8 bases and J lost 2, with 12 bases in between. The CDR3 sequence is 13 residues long. Germline V gene lookup returns CDR1 SGHVS and CDR2 FQNEAQ. CDR3 sequence reads: CASCRGTQETQYF. The CDR3 coding sequence is TGTGCCAGCTGTCGCGGGACTCAAGAGACCCAGTACTTC.

The chain combines TRBV5-1 with TRBJ2-3; D may be TRBD2 (6 bases). The germline gives CDR1 SGHRS, CDR2 YFSETQ. Trimming left V 1 base short and J 2 bases short, with 11 bases between. The CDR3 totals 15 residues. CDR3 sequence (DNA): TGCGCCAGCAGCTTGACGGGAGCAGCCACAGATACGCAGTATTTT. Translation: CASSLTGAATDTQYF.

The chain is built from TRBV7-8 and TRBJ2-1, with 9 bases identical to TRBD2. The V segment lost 1 base and the J segment 8 bases; nucleotides outside the gene matches: 9. Germline assignment: CDR1 SGHVS and CDR2 FQNEAQ. The CDR3 runs to 16 residues. CDR3 region: CASSLGGTSYGYEQFF. The CDR3 DNA sequence: TGTGCCAGCAGCTTAGGGGGGACTAGCTATGGCTATGAGCAGTTCTTC. The variable domain in full, completed from reference TRBV7-8 and TRBJ2-1, reads GAGVSQSPRYKVAKRGQDVALRCDPISGHVSLFWYQQALGQGPEFLTYFQNEAQLDKSGLPSDRFFAERPEGSVSTLKIQRTQQEDSAVYLCASSLGGTSYGYEQFFGPGTRLTVL.

This clone was picked up a small number of times. The chain employs TRBV6-5 and TRBJ2-7, with 11 bases that match TRBD2. The V gene end was trimmed by 4 bases and the J gene end by 0 bases; junction bases not matched to a gene: 2. Germline lookup yields CDR1 MNHEY and CDR2 SVGAGI. CDR3 length equals 15 residues. This CDR3 is CASSLTSGGSYEQYF. In DNA, the CDR3 is TGTGCCAGCAGTTTAACTAGCGGGGGCTCCTACGAGCAGTACTTC.

The chain couples TRBV19 to TRBJ1-3; D not resolved. The germline CDR1 and CDR2 sequences are LNHDA and SQIVND (reference sequence). Trimming took 5 bases from V and 0 from J, leaving 8 bases between them. The CDR3 loop spans 14 amino acids. The CDR3 sequence: CASSLRFSGNTIYF. DNA of the CDR3: TGTGCCAGTAGTCTCCGGTTCTCTGGAAACACCATATATTTT.

This clone was seen a few times. The chain uses TRBV5-4 and TRBJ2-1; 15 bases are shared with TRBD2. J gave up 7 bases and V 10 bases, and 9 bases lay outside the gene matches. Germline CDR1 SGHNT, CDR2 YYREEE (reference sequence). This CDR3 region has 15 residues. Here the CDR3 DNA reads TGTGCCGTCGGACTAGCGGGAGGGCCTTCAAATGAGCAGTTCTTC. This gives the protein CAVGLAGGPSNEQFF.

This clone appeared a single time. Other DNA sequences within the sample encode an identical CDR3. The V call is TRBV18, the J call TRBJ1-1; a weak D match, TRBD1 (6 bases). Looked up from germline, CDR1 is KGHSH and CDR2 is LQKENI. The CDR3 is 14 residues long. V lost 1 base to trimming and J lost 1 base, with 7 bases between them. CDR3 region: CASSPRTENTEAFF. The CDR3 DNA reads as TGTGCCAGCTCACCACGGACAGAGAACACTGAAGCTTTCTTT.